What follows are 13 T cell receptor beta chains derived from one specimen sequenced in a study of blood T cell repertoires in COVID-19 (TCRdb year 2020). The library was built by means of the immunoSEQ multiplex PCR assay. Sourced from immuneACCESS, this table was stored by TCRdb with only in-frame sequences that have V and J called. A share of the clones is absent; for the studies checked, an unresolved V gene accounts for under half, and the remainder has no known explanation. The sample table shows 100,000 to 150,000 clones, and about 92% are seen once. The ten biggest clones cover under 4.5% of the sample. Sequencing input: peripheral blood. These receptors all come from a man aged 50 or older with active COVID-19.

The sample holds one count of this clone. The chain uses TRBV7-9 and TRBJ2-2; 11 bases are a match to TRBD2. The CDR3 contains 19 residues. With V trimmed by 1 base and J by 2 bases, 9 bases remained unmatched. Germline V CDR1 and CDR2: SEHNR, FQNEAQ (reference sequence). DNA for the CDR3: TGTGCCAGCAGCTTAGAGATGCGTAGCGGGGGGGCCAACACCGGGGAGCTGTTTTTT. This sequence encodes CASSLEMRSGGANTGELFF.

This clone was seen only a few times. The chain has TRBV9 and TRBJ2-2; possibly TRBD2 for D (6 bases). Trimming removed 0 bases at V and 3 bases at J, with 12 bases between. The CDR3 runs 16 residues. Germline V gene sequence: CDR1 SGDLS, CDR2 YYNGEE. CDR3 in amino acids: CASSVGGGRDTGELFF. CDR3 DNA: TGTGCCAGCAGCGTAGGGGGAGGCAGGGACACCGGGGAGCTGTTTTTT.

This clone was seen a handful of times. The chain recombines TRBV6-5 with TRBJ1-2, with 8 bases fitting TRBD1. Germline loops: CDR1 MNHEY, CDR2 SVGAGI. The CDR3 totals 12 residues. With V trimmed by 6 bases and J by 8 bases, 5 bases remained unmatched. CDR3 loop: CASRTGAGGYTF. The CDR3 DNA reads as TGTGCCAGCAGGACAGGGGCGGGCGGCTACACCTTC.

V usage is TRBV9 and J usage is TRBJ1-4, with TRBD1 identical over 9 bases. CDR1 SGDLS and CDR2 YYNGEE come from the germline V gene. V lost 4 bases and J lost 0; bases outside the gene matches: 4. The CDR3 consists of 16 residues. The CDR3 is CASSSRQGATNEKLFF. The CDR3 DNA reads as TGTGCCAGCAGCTCCCGACAGGGGGCAACTAATGAAAAACTGTTTTTT.

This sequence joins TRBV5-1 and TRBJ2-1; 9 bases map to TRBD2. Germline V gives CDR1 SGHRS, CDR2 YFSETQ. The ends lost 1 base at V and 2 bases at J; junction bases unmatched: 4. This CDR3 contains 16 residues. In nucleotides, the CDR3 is TGCGCCAGCAGCTTGCGGGCGGGAGGGGCCTACAATGAGCAGTTCTTC. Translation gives CASSLRAGGAYNEQFF.

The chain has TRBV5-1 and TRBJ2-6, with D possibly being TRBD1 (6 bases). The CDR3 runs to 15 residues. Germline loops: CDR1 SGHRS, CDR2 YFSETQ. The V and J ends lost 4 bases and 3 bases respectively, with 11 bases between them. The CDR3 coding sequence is TGCGCCAGCAGCCCCGGACAGCTTGGGGCCAACGTCCTGACTTTC. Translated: CASSPGQLGANVLTF.

The CDR3 reads CASSLTTGGTDTQYF. The CDR3 bases are TGTGCCAGCAGCCTTACTACGGGGGGCACAGATACGCAGTATTTT. The chain employs TRBV4-2 and TRBJ2-3, with TRBD2 as a possible D gene (6 bases). Germline CDR1 and CDR2: LGHNA and YNFKEQ. The CDR3 loop spans 15 amino acids. Trimming shortened V by 4 bases and J by 1 base, and 12 bases separated the two germline ends.

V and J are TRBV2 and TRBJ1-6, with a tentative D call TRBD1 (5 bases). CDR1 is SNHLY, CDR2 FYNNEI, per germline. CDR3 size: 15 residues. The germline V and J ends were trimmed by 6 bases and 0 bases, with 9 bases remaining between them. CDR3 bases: TGTGCCAGCAGGCAGGGCAGCTCCTATAATTCACCCCTCCACTTT. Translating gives CASRQGSSYNSPLHF.

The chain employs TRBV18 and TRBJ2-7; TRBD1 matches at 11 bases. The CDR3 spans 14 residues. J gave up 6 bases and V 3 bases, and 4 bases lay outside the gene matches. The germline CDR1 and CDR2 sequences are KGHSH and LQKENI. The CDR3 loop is CASSPTGQGAEQYV. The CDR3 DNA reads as TGTGCCAGCTCACCCACTGGACAGGGGGCCGAGCAGTACGTC.

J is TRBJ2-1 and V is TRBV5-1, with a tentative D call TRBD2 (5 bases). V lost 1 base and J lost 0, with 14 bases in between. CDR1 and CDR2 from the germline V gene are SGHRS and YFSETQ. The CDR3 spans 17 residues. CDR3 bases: TGCGCCAGCAGCTTGTTAGCTAGCTCGAGCTCCTACAATGAGCAGTTCTTC. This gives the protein CASSLLASSSSYNEQFF.

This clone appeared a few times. The CDR3 protein is CASSDIQKGAGSPLHF. CDR3 DNA sequence: TGTGCCAGCAGTGATATCCAAAAGGGGGCGGGTTCACCCCTCCACTTT. This chain uses TRBV2 with TRBJ1-6; 7 nucleotides agree with TRBD1. Trimming at V came to 3 bases and at J to 9 bases, leaving 11 bases not matched to a gene. The CDR3 is 16 residues long. CDR1 and CDR2 (germline): SNHLY, FYNNEI.

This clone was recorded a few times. The CDR3 reads CASSLRAQGTGYTF. CDR3 bases: TGTGCCAGCAGCTTGAGGGCACAGGGGACGGGCTACACCTTC. The chain combines TRBV5-6 with TRBJ1-2; 7 bases are shared with TRBD1. J was trimmed by 8 bases and V by 1 base; bases with no gene match: 8. This CDR3 region has 14 residues. The germline V gene has CDR1 SGHDT and CDR2 YYEEEE.

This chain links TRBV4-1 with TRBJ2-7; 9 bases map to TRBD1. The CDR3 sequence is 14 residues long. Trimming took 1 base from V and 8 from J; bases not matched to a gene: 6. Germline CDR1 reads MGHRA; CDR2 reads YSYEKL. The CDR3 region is CASSQAGTGTKQYV. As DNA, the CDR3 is TGCGCCAGCAGCCAAGCTGGGACAGGGACAAAGCAGTACGTC.